This T cell receptor beta chain came from a study of T cells in Graves' hyperthyroidism and ophthalmopathy. Germline V gene sequence: CDR1 MNHNS, CDR2 SASEGT. Trimming cost V 4 bases and J 4 bases; bases outside gene matches: 6. The CDR3 totals 15 residues. Authors of the study amplified TCR beta CDR3 regions from RNA transcripts. The TCR CDR3 first-round RT-PCR relied on the HTBI primer set. From the multiplex PCR reads, TCRdb called clonotypes with MiXCR, one entry per CDR3 protein. The sample yields about 340,000 distinct CDR3 sequences, under 25% seen once. For this clonotype: A much more abundant neighbour one base away suggests this may be a read error.

V and J are TRBV6-1 and TRBJ2-7, with TRBD1 matching over 11 bases. The origin of this receptor is a woman aged 45-59 years with Graves' hyperthyroidism. Sequencing input: blood. This CDR3 reads CASSGGTGGRYEQYF. The CDR3 DNA follows: TGTGCCAGCAGTGGCGGGACAGGGGGAAGGTACGAGCAGTACTTC.